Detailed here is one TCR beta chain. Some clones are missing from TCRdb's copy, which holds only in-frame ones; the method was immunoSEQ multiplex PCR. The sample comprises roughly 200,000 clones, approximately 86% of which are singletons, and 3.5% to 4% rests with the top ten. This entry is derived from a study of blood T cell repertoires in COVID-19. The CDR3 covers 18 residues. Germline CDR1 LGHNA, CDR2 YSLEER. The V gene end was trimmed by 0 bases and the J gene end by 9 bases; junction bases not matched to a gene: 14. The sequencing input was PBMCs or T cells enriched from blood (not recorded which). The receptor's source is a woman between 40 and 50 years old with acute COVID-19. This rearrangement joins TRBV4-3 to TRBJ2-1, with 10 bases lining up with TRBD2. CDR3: CASSQDLRFSGRPGEQFF. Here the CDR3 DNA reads TGCGCCAGCAGCCAAGATCTCCGCTTTAGCGGGAGGCCAGGTGAGCAGTTCTTC.